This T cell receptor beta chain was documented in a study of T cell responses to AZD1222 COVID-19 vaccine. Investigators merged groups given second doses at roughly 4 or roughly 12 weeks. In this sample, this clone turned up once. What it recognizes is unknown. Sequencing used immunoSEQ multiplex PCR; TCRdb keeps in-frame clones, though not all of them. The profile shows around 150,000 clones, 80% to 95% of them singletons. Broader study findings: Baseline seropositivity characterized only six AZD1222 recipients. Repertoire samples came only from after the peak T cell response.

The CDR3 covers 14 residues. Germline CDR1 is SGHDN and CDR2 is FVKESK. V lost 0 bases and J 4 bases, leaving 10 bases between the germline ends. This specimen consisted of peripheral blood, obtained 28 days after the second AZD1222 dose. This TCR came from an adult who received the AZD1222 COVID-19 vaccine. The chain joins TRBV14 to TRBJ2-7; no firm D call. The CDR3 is CASSQDLSLYEQYF. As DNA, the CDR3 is TGTGCCAGCAGCCAAGATCTGTCCCTTTACGAGCAGTACTTC.